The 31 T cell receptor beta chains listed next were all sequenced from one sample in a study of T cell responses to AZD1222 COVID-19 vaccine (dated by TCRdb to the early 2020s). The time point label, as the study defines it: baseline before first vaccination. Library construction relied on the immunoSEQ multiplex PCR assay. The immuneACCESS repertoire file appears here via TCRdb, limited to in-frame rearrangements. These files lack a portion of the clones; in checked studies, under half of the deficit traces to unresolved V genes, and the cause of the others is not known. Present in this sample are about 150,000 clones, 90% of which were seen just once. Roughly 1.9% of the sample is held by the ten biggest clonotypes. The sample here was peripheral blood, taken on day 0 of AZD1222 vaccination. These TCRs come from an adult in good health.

The CDR3 nucleotides read TGTGCCAGCAGTAGCGGGAGGGCCACCGGGGAGCTGTTTTTT. This encodes CASSSGRATGELFF. The chain combines TRBV6-2 or TRBV6-3 with TRBJ2-2; 10 nucleotides agree with TRBD2. Germline V gives CDR1 MNHEY, CDR2 SVGEGT. The CDR3 sequence is 14 residues long. Unmatched junction bases numbered 1, after V lost 5 bases and J lost 4 bases.

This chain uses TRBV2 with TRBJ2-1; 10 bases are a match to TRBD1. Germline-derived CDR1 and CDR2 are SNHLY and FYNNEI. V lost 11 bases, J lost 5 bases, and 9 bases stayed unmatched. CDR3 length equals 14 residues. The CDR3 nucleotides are TGTGCCGGAGACAGGGGGCAGGGTGACAATGAGCAGTTCTTC. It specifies CAGDRGQGDNEQFF.

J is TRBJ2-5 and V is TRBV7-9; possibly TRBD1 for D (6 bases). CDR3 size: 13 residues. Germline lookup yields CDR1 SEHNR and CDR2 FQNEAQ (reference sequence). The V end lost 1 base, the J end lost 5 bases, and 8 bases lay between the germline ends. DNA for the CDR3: TGTGCCAGCAGCTTAGGGACAGACGAGACCCAGTACTTC. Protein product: CASSLGTDETQYF. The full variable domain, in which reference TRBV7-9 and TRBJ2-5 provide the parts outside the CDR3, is DTGVSQNPRHKITKRGQNVTFRCDPISEHNRLYWYRQTLGQGPEFLTYFQNEAQLEKSRLLSDRFSAERPKGSFSTLEIQRTEQGDSAMYLCASSLGTDETQYFGPGTRLLVL.

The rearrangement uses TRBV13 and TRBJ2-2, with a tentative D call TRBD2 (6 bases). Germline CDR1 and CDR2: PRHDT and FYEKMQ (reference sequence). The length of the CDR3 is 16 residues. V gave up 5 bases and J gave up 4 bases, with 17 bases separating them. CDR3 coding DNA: TGTGCCAGCAGCCCCGATCTCGGGGGACGCACCGGGGAGCTGTTTTTT. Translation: CASSPDLGGRTGELFF.

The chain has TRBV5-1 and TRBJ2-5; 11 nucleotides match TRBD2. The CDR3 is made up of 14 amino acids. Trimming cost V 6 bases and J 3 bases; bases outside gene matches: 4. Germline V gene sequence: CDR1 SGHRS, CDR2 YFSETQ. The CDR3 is CASTVTSGKETQYF. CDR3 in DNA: TGCGCCAGCACTGTGACTAGCGGGAAAGAGACCCAGTACTTC.

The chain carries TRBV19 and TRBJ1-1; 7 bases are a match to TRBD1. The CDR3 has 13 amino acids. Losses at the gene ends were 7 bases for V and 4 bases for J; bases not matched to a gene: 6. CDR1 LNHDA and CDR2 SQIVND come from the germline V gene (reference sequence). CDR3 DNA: TGTGCCAGTACCCCGACAGGGATCACTGAAGCTTTCTTT. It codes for CASTPTGITEAFF.

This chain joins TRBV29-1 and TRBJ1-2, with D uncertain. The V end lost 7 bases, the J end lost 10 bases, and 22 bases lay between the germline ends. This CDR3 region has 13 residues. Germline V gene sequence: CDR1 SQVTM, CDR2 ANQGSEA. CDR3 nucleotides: TGCAGCGCCGTCCGACTTGGGGAAAGAGACTACACCTTC. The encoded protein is CSAVRLGERDYTF. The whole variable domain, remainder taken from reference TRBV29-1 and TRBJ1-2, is SAVISQKPSRDICQRGTSLTIQCQVDSQVTMMFWYRQQPGQSLTLIATANQGSEATYESGFVIDKFPISRPNLTFSTLTVSNMSPEDSSIYLCSAVRLGERDYTFGSGTRLTVV.

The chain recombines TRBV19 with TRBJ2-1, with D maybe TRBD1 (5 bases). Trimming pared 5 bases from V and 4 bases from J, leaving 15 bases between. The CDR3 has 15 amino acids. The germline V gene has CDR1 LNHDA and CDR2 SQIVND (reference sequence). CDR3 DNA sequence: TGTGCCAGTAGTTTTCCGTCGACAGCATACAATGAGCAGTTCTTC. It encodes CASSFPSTAYNEQFF.

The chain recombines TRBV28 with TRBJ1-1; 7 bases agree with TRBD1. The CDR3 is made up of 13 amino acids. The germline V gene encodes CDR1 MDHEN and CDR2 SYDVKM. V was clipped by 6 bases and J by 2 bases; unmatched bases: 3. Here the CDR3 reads CASRRGPNTEAFF. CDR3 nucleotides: TGTGCCAGCAGGAGGGGGCCCAACACTGAAGCTTTCTTT.

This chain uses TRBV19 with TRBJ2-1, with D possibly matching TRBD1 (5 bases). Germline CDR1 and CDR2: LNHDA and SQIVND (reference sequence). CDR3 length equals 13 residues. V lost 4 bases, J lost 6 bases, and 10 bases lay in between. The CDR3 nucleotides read TGTGCCAGTAGTAACCGACAGTTCAATGAGCAGTTCTTC. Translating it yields CASSNRQFNEQFF.

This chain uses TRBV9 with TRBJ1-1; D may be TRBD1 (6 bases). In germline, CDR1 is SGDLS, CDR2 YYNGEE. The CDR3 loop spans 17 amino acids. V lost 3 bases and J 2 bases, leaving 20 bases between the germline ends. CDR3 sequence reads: CASSGEPQGSYNTEAFF. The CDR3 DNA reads TGTGCCAGCAGCGGAGAACCACAGGGATCCTACAACACTGAAGCTTTCTTT.

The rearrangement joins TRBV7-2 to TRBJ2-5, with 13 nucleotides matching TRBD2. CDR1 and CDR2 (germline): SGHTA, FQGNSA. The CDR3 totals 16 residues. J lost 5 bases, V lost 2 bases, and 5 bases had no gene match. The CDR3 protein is CASSLKLAGGFETQYF. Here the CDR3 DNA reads TGTGCCAGCAGCTTAAAACTAGCGGGAGGGTTTGAGACCCAGTACTTC.

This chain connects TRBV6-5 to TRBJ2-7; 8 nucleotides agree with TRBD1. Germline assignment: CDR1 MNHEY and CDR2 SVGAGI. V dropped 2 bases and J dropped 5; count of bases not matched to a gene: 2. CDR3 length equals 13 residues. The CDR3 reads CASSYGQGDEQYF. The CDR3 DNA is TGTGCCAGCAGTTACGGACAGGGCGACGAGCAGTACTTC.

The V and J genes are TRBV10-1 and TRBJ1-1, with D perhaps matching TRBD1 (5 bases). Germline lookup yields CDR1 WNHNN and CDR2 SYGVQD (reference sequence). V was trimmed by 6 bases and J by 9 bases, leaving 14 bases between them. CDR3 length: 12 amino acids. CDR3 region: CASRYRWRKAFF. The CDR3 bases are TGCGCCAGCAGATACAGGTGGCGCAAAGCTTTCTTT.

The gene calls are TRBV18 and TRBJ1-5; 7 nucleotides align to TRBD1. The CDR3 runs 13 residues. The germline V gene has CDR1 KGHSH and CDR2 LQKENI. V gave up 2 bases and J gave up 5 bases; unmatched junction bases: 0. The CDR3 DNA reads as TGTGCCAGCTCACCAACAGGGGATCAGCCCCAGCATTTT. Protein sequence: CASSPTGDQPQHF.

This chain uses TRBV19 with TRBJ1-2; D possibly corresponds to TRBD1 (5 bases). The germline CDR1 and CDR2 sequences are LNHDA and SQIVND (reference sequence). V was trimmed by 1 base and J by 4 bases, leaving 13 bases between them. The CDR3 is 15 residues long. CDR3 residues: CASSIAGAELYGYTF. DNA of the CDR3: TGTGCCAGTAGTATAGCTGGGGCTGAACTCTATGGCTACACCTTC.

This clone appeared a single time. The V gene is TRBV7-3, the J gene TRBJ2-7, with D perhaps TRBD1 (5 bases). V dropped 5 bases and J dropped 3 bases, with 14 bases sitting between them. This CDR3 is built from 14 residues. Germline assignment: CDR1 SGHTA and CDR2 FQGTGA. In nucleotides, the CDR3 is TGTGCCAGCAGCAAAGGGGCCGGCCGCTACGAGCAGTACTTC. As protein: CASSKGAGRYEQYF.

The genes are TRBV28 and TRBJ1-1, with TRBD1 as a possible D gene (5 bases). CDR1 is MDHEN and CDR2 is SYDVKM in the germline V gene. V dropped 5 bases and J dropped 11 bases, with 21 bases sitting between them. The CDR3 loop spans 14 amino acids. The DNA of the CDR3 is TGTGCCAGCAGTGGGAGATCAGGGTCTTTATTTGCTTTCTTT. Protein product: CASSGRSGSLFAFF.

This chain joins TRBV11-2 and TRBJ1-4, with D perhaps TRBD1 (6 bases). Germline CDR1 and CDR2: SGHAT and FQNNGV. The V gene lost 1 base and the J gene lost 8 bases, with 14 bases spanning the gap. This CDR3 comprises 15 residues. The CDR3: CASSLVGGAEEKLFF. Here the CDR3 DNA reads TGTGCCAGCAGCTTAGTAGGGGGGGCTGAAGAAAAACTGTTTTTT.

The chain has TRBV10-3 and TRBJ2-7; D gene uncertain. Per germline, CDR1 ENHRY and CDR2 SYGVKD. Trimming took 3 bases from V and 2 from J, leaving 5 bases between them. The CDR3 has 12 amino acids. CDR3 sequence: CAISDYPYEQYF. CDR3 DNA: TGTGCCATCAGTGATTATCCCTACGAGCAGTACTTC.

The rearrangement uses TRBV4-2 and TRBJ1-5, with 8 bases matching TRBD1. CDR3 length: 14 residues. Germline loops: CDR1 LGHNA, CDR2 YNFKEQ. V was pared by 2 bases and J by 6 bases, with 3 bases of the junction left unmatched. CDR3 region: CASSQRTGSQPQHF. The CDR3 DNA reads TGTGCCAGCAGCCAACGGACAGGGAGTCAGCCCCAGCATTTT.

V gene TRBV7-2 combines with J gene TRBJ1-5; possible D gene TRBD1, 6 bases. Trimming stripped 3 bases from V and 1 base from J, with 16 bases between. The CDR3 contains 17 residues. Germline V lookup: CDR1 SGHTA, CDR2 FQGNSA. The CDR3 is CASSFATGFISNQPQHF. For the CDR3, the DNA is TGTGCCAGCAGCTTTGCGACAGGCTTCATAAGCAATCAGCCCCAGCATTTT.

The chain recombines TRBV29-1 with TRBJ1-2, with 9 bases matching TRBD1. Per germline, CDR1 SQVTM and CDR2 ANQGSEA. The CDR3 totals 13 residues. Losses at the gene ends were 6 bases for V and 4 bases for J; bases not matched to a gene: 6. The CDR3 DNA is TGCAGCGTCACCGGGACAGGGCGCTATGGCTACACCTTC. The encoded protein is CSVTGTGRYGYTF. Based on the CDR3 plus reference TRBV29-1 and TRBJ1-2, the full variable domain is SAVISQKPSRDICQRGTSLTIQCQVDSQVTMMFWYRQQPGQSLTLIATANQGSEATYESGFVIDKFPISRPNLTFSTLTVSNMSPEDSSIYLCSVTGTGRYGYTFGSGTRLTVV.

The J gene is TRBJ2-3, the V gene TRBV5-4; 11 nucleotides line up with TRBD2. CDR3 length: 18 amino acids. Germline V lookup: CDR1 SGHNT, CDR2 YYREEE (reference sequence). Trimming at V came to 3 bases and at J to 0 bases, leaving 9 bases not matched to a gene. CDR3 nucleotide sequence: TGTGCCAGCAGCTCAAAACTTAGCGGGAGGGCGAGCACAGATACGCAGTATTTT. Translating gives CASSSKLSGRASTDTQYF. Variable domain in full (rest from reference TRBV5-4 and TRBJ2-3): ETGVTQSPTHLIKTRGQQVTLRCSSQSGHNTVSWYQQALGQGPQFIFQYYREEENGRGNFPPRFSGLQFPNYSSELNVNALELDDSALYLCASSSKLSGRASTDTQYFGPGTRLTVL.

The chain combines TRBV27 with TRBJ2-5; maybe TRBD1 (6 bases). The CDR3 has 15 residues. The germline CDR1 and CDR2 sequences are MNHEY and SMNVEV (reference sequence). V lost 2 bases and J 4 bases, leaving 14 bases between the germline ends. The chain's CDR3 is CASSLTGTPRETQYF. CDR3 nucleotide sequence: TGTGCCAGCAGTTTAACAGGGACCCCCCGAGAGACCCAGTACTTC.

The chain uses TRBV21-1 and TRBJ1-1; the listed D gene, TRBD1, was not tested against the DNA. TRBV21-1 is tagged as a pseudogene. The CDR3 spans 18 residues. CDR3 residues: CASSSFRQGGLSMTEAFF. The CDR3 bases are TGTGCCAGCAGCAGTTTCCGACAGGGGGGCTTGTCGATGACTGAAGCTTTCTTT.

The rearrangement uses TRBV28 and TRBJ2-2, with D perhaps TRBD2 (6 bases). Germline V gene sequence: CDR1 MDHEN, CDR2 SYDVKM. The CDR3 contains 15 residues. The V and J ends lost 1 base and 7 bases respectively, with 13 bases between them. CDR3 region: CASSLFILAFGELFF. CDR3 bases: TGTGCCAGCAGTTTATTTATTCTAGCGTTCGGGGAGCTGTTTTTT.

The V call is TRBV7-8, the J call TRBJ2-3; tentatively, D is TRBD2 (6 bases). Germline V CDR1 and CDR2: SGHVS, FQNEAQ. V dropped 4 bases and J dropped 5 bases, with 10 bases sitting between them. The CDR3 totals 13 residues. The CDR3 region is CASSWMRGDTQYF. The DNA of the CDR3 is TGTGCCAGCAGCTGGATGCGGGGAGATACGCAGTATTTT.

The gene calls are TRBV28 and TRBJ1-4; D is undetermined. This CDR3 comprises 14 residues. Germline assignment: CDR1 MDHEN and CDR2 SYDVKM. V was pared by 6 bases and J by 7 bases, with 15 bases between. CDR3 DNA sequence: TGTGCCAGCAGACCACCGGGAGTTGGTGAAAAACTGTTTTTT. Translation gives CASRPPGVGEKLFF.

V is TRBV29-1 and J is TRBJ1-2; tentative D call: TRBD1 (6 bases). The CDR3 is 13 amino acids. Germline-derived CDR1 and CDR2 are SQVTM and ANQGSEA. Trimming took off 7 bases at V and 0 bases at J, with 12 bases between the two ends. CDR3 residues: CSGRQAANYGYTF. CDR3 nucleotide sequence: TGCAGCGGCCGACAGGCAGCTAACTATGGCTACACCTTC. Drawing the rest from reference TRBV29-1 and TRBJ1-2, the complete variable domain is SAVISQKPSRDICQRGTSLTIQCQVDSQVTMMFWYRQQPGQSLTLIATANQGSEATYESGFVIDKFPISRPNLTFSTLTVSNMSPEDSSIYLCSGRQAANYGYTFGSGTRLTVV.

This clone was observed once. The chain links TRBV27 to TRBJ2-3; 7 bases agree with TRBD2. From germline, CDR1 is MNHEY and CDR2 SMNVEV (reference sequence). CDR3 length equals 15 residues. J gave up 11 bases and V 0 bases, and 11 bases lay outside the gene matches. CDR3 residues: CASSLSPRTGGRQYF. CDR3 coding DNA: TGTGCCAGCAGTTTATCTCCTCGGACGGGAGGTAGGCAGTATTTT.